This T cell receptor beta chain was sequenced during a study of blood T cell repertoires in COVID-19. Study-level information: The United States, Italy and Spain were the sources of the acute and convalescent COVID-19 samples. Sample material is recorded as cDNA or gDNA derived from T cells, B-cell-depleted T cells, or PBMCs.

Sequencing was performed with immunoSEQ multiplex PCR; in TCRdb, only in-frame clones are kept and a portion is missing. The profile shows more than 200,000 clones, about nine tenths of them singletons. This clone was observed a handful of times. In germline, CDR1 is SEHNR, CDR2 FQNEAQ (reference sequence). Losses at the gene ends were 4 bases for V and 5 bases for J; bases not matched to a gene: 8. CDR3 length: 16 residues. The sequence was collected from a woman in her sixties with acute or convalescent COVID-19. The sample consisted of peripheral blood. The chain uses TRBV7-9 and TRBJ1-6, with TRBD1 matching 7 bases. The CDR3 reads CASSSYGTGDNSPLHF. The CDR3 bases are TGTGCCAGCAGCTCCTATGGCACAGGGGATAATTCACCCCTCCACTTT.